This T cell receptor (beta chain) is drawn from a study of a mutant IDH1 vaccine in newly diagnosed glioma. Overall study: Vaccination of patients was performed eight times, in weeks 1, 3, 5, 7, 11, 15, 19 and 23. Investigators started vaccination 4-6 weeks after radiotherapy alone, or with temozolomide cycles. Patients were pretreated with radiotherapy, temozolomide, or both, mostly both. The study, taken as a whole, reports: Vaccination induced immune responses in approximately 93% of patients.

The CDR3 contains 15 residues. V gave up 4 bases and J gave up 5 bases; unmatched junction bases: 7. Germline V gene data show CDR1 as SGHRS and CDR2 as YFSETQ. The data were produced by immunoSEQ multiplex PCR, yet TCRdb's version contains in-frame clones alone and is incomplete. The top ten clones hold 1.8% of a sample with around 52,000 clones, approximately 78% of them seen once. Specified time point: week 5, during vaccination. The study gave 300 ug of mutant IDH1 20-mer peptide per vaccine dose, with topical imiquimod. A remark on this clone: Its antigen is as yet unknown.

The receptor comes from a woman aged 40 to 49 with glioma. The chain recombines TRBV5-1 with TRBJ1-4; 8 positions match TRBD1. Sample: PBMCs, taken from a glioma patient whose treatment included an IDH1 peptide vaccine. The chain's CDR3 is CASSRRTGKNEKLFF. As DNA, the CDR3 is TGCGCCAGCAGCCGTAGGACAGGGAAAAATGAAAAACTGTTTTTT.